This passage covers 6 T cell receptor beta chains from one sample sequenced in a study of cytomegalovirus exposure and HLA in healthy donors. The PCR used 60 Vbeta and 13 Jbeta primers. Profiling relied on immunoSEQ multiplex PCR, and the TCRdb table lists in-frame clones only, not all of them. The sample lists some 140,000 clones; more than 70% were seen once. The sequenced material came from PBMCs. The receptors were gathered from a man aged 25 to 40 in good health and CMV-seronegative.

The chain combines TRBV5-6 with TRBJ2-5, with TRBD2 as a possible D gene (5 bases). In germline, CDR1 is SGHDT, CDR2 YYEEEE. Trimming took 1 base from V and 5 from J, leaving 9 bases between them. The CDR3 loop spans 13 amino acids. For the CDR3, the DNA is TGTGCCAGCAGCTTGACGGGATCGGAGACCCAGTACTTC. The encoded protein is CASSLTGSETQYF. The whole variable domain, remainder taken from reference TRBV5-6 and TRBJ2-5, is DAGVTQSPTHLIKTRGQQVTLRCSPKSGHDTVSWYQQALGQGPQFIFQYYEEEERQRGNFPDRFSGHQFPNYSSELNVNALLLGDSALYLCASSLTGSETQYFGPGTRLLVL.

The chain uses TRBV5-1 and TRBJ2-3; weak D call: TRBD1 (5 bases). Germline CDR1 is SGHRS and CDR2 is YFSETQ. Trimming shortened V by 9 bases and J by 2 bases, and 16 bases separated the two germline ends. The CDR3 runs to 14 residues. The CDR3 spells CATKPTGDTDTQYF. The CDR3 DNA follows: TGCGCCACCAAGCCTACAGGAGACACAGATACGCAGTATTTT.

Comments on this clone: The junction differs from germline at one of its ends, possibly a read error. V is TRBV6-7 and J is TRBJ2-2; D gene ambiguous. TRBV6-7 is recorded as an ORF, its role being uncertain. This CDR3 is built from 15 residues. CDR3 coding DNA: TGTGACAGCAGTTATGAGTCCCGAGACACCGGGGAGCTGTTTTTT. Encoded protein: CDSSYESRDTGELFF.

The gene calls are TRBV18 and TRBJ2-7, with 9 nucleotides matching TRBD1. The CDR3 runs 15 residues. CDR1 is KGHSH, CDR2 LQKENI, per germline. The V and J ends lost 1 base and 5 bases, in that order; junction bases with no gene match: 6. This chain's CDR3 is CASSPLPGQGNEQYF. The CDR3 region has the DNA TGTGCCAGCTCACCACTTCCGGGACAGGGCAACGAGCAGTACTTC.

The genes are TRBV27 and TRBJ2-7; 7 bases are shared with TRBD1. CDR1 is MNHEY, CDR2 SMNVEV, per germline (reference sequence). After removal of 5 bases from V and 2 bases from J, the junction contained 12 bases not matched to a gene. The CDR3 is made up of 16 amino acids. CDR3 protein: CASSRETGYEAYEQYF. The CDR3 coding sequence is TGTGCCAGCAGTAGAGAGACAGGGTACGAAGCCTACGAGCAGTACTTC.

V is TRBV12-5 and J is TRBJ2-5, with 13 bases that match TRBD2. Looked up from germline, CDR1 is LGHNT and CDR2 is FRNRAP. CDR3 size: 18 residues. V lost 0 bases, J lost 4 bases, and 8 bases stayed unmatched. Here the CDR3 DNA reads TGTGCTAGTGGTTTGGTACTGGGACTAGCGGGGAGGGTAGAGACCCAGTACTTC. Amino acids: CASGLVLGLAGRVETQYF.